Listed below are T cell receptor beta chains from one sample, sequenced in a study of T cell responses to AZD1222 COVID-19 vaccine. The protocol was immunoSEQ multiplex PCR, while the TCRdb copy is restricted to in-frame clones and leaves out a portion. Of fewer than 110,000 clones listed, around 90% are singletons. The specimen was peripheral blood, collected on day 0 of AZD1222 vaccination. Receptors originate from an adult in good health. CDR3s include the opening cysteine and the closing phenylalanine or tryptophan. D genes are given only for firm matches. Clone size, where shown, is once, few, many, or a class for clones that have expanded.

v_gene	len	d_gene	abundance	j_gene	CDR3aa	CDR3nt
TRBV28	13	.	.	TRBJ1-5	CASSLRGSQPQHF	TGTGCCAGCAGTTTAAGGGGATCTCAGCCCCAGCATTTT
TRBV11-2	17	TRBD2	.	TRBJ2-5	CASSWGLAGGLEETQYF	TGTGCCAGCAGCTGGGGACTAGCGGGGGGGCTCGAAGAGACCCAGTACTTC
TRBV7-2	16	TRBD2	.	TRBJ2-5	CASSSPGLAATRTQYF	TGTGCCAGCAGCTCCCCGGGACTAGCGGCCACGAGGACCCAGTACTTC
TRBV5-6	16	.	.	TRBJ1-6	CASSLGPGTYNSPLHF	TGTGCCAGCAGCTTGGGGCCAGGGACCTATAATTCACCCCTCCACTTT
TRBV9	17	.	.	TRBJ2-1	CASSVEGWVQLNNEQFF	TGTGCCAGCAGCGTAGAAGGTTGGGTACAGCTTAACAATGAGCAGTTCTTC
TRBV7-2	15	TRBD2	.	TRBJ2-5	CASSPLAGTRETQYF	TGTGCCAGCAGCCCCTTAGCGGGAACGAGGGAGACCCAGTACTTC
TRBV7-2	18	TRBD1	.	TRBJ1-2	CASSPQGGAGREKSGYTF	TGTGCCAGCAGCCCCCAGGGGGGGGCAGGGCGGGAGAAAAGTGGCTACACCTTC
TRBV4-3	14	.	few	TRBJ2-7	CASSQGLGGYEQYF	TGCGCCAGCAGCCAAGGTTTAGGGGGCTACGAGCAGTACTTC
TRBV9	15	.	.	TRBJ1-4	CASSVVGGPKEKLFF	TGTGCCAGCAGCGTAGTGGGTGGCCCAAAGGAAAAACTGTTTTTT
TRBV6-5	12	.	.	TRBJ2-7	CASSLQYYEQYF	TGTGCCAGCAGTCTACAGTACTACGAGCAGTACTTC
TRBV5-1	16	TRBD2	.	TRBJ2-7	CASSLAGTGGTYEQYF	TGCGCCAGCAGCTTGGCCGGAACGGGGGGTACCTACGAGCAGTACTTC
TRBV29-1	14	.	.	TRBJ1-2	CSVEGGPFNYGYTF	TGCAGCGTTGAAGGGGGACCTTTTAACTATGGCTACACCTTC
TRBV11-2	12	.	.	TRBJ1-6	CASSSASSPLHF	TGTGCCAGCAGCTCCGCGAGTTCACCCCTCCACTTT
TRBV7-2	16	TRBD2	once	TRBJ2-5	CASSVSGGAVGETQYF	TGTGCCAGCAGCGTTAGCGGGGGGGCGGTAGGGGAGACCCAGTACTTC
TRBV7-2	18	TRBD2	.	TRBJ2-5	CASSFAPRGGGYQETQYF	TGTGCCAGCAGCTTCGCGCCGCGCGGGGGGGGGTACCAAGAGACCCAGTACTTC
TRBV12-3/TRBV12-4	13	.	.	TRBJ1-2	CASTTNGYYGYTF	TGTGCCAGCACCACAAATGGGTACTATGGCTACACCTTC
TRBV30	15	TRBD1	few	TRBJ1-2	CAWSVARDRGYGYTF	TGTGCCTGGAGTGTAGCACGCGACAGGGGCTATGGCTACACCTTC
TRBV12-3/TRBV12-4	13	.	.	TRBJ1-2	CASRAEGVIGYTF	TGTGCCAGCAGGGCAGAGGGGGTGATAGGCTACACCTTC
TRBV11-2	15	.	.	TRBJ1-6	CASRHPGRKDSPLHF	TGTGCCAGCAGACATCCGGGACGAAAGGATTCACCCCTCCACTTT
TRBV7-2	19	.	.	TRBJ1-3	CASSLGFVQGTMPGNTIYF	TGTGCCAGCAGCTTAGGTTTCGTCCAGGGGACGATGCCTGGAAACACCATATATTTT
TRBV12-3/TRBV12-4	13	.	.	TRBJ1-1	CASSPQGNTEAFF	TGTGCCAGCAGCCCCCAGGGAAACACTGAAGCTTTCTTT
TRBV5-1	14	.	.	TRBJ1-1	CASSGQSLYTEAFF	TGCGCCAGCAGTGGCCAGTCATTGTACACTGAAGCTTTCTTT
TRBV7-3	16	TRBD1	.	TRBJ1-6	CASSASNGQGSSPLHF	TGTGCCAGCAGCGCGAGCAACGGACAGGGATCTTCACCCCTCCACTTT
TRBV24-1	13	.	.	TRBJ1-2	CATSGGADYGYTF	TGTGCCACCAGTGGTGGGGCGGACTATGGCTACACCTTC
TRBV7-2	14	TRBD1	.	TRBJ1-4	CASSYRGDNEKLFF	TGTGCCAGCAGCTACAGGGGGGATAATGAAAAACTGTTTTTT
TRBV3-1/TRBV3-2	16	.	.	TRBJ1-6	CASSPSGQLLGAPLHF	TGTGCCAGCAGCCCATCTGGACAGCTTCTAGGGGCACCCCTCCACTTT
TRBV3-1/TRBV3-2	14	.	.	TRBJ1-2	CASSQDPRLHGYTF	TGTGCCAGCAGCCAAGATCCTAGACTACATGGCTACACCTTC
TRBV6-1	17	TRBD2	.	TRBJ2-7	CASSDIRAGGTLSEQYF	TGTGCCAGCAGTGATATCCGGGCGGGGGGCACCTTAAGCGAGCAGTACTTC
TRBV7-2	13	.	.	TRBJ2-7	CASSLYPTYEQYF	TGTGCCAGCAGCTTATACCCGACCTACGAGCAGTACTTC
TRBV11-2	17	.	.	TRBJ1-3	CASSLEEARASGNTIYF	TGTGCCAGCAGCTTAGAGGAGGCCCGAGCCTCTGGAAACACCATATATTTT
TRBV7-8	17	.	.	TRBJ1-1	CASSLITQWPQDSEAFF	TGTGCCAGCAGCTTAATAACGCAATGGCCACAAGACTCCGAAGCTTTCTTT
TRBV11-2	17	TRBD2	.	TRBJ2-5	CASSLVVGGRPQETQYF	TGTGCCAGCAGCTTAGTTGTGGGGGGGAGACCTCAAGAGACCCAGTACTTC
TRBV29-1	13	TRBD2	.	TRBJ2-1	CSAPSGRGNEQFF	TGCAGCGCACCTAGCGGGAGAGGGAATGAGCAGTTCTTC
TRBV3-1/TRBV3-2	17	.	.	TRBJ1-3	CASSQKKDRRSGNTIYF	TGTGCCAGCAGCCAAAAGAAAGATCGCCGCTCTGGAAACACCATATATTTT
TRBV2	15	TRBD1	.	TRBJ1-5	CASRETGLSNQPQHF	TGTGCCAGCAGGGAGACAGGGTTAAGCAATCAGCCCCAGCATTTT
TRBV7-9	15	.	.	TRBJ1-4	CALAAISSLDEKLFF	TGTGCCCTCGCAGCTATTAGTTCTTTAGATGAAAAACTGTTTTTT
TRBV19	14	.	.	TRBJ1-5	CASSRQGTNQPQHF	TGTGCCAGTAGTAGGCAGGGTACCAATCAGCCCCAGCATTTT
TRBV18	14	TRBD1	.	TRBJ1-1	CASSSRGTAPEAFF	TGTGCCAGCTCTTCCAGAGGGACAGCTCCTGAAGCTTTCTTT
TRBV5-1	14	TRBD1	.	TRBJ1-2	CASSPDGTGAGYTF	TGCGCCAGCAGCCCAGACGGGACAGGGGCCGGCTACACCTTC
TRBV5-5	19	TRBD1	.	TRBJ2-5	CASSLGLQGQGAPQETQYF	TGTGCCAGCAGCTTGGGGTTGCAGGGACAGGGGGCTCCCCAAGAGACCCAGTACTTC
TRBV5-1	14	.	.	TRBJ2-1	CASSLDGSYNEQFF	TGCGCCAGCAGCTTGGACGGCTCCTACAATGAGCAGTTCTTC
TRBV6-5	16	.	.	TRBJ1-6	CASSFGRSSYNSPLHF	TGTGCCAGCAGTTTTGGACGAAGCTCCTATAATTCACCCCTCCACTTT
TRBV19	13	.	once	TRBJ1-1	CASSMPMNTEAFF	TGTGCCAGTAGTATGCCGATGAACACTGAAGCTTTCTTT
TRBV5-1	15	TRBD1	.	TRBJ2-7	CASSLVGTGAYEQYF	TGCGCCAGCAGCTTGGTTGGGACAGGGGCGTACGAGCAGTACTTC
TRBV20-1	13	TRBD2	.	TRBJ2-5	CSASRGGWETQYF	TGCAGTGCTAGTCGGGGGGGCTGGGAGACCCAGTACTTC
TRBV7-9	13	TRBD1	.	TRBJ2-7	CASRPGQVYEQYF	TGTGCCAGCAGGCCGGGACAGGTTTACGAGCAGTACTTC
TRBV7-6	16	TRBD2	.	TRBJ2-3	CASSLGSSGSTDTQYF	TGTGCCAGCAGCTTAGGGAGTAGCGGGAGCACAGATACGCAGTATTTT
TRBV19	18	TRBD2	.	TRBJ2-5	CASSIVITGTSGQETQYF	TGTGCCAGTAGTATAGTTATTACCGGGACTAGCGGACAAGAGACCCAGTACTTC
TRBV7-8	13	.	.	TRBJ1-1	CASSLASTGPAFF	TGTGCCAGCAGCCTAGCGAGTACAGGGCCAGCTTTCTTT
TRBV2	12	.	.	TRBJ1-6	CATGVDNSPLHF	TGTGCCACCGGGGTTGACAATTCACCCCTCCACTTT
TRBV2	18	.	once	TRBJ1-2	CASRETTAGPKANYGYTF	TGTGCCAGCAGAGAGACGACGGCTGGGCCGAAAGCTAACTATGGCTACACCTTC
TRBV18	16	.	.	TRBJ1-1	CASSPPSGLGDTEAFF	TGTGCCAGCTCACCACCGTCAGGGCTGGGGGACACTGAAGCTTTCTTT